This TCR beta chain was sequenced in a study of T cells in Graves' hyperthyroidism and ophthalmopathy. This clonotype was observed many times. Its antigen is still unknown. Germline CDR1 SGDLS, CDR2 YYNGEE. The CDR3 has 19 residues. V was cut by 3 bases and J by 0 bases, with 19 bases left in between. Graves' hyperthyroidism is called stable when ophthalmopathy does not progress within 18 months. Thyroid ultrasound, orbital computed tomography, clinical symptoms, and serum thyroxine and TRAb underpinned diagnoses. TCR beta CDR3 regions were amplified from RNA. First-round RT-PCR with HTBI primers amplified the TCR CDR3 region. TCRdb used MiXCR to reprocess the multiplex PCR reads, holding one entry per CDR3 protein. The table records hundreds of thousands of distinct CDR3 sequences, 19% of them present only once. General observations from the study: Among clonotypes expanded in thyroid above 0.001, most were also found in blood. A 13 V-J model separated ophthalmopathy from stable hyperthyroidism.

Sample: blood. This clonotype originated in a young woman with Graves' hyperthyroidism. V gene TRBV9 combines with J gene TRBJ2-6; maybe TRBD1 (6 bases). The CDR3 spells CASSEKDRTEVSGANVLTF. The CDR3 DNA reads TGTGCCAGCAGCGAAAAGGACAGAACAGAAGTCTCTGGGGCCAACGTCCTGACTTTC.